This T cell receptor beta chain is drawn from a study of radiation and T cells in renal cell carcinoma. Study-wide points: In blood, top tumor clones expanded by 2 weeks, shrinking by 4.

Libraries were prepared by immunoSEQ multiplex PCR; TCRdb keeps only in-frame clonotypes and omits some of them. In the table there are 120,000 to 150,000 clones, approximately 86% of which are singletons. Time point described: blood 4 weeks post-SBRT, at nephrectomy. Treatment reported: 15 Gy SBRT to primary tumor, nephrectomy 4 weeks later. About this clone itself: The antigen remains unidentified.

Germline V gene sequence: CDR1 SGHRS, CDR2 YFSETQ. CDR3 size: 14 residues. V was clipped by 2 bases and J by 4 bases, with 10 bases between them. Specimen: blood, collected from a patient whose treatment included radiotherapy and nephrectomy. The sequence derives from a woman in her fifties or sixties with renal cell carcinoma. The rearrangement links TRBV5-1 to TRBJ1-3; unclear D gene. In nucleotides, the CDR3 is TGCGCCAGCAGCTTAGCAGATTCAGGAAACACCATATATTTT. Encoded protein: CASSLADSGNTIYF.